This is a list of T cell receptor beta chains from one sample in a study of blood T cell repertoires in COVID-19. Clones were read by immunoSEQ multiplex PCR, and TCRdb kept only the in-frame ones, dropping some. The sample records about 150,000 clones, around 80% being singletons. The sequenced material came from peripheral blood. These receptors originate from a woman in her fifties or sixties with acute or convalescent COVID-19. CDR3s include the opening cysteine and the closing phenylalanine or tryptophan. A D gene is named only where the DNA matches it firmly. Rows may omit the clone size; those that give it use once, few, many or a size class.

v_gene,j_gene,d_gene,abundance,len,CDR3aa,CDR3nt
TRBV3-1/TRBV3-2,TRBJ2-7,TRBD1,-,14,CASSSWDRPYEQYF,TGTGCCAGCAGCTCCTGGGACAGGCCCTACGAGCAGTACTTC
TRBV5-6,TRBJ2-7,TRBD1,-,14,CASSLDRGRYEQYF,TGTGCCAGCAGCTTGGACAGGGGGCGCTACGAGCAGTACTTC
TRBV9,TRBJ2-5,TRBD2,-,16,CASSVGPSGGEETQYF,TGTGCCAGCAGCGTAGGTCCTAGCGGGGGGGAAGAGACCCAGTACTTC
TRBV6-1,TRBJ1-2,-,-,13,CASSEFEGSGYTF,TGTGCCAGCAGTGAATTCGAGGGCTCTGGCTACACCTTC
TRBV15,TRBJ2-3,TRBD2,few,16,CATSRGLAESTDTQYF,TGTGCCACCAGCAGGGGACTAGCGGAGAGCACAGATACGCAGTATTTT
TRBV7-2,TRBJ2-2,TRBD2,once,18,CASSLALLAGGGTGELFF,TGTGCCAGCAGCTTAGCGCTACTAGCGGGGGGTGGGACCGGGGAGCTGTTTTTT
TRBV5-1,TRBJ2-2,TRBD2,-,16,CASSLGLAGATGELFF,TGCGCCAGCAGCTTGGGACTAGCGGGGGCTACCGGGGAGCTGTTTTTT
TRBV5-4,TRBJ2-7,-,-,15,CASSPRGGEILEQYF,TGTGCCAGCAGCCCCCGAGGGGGGGAAATACTCGAGCAGTACTTC
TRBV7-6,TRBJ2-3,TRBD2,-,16,CASRPRAGGVTDTQYF,TGTGCCAGCAGACCCCGTGCGGGAGGGGTCACAGATACGCAGTATTTT
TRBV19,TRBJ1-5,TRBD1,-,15,CASSLGQGWEQPQHF,TGTGCCAGTAGTCTGGGACAGGGGTGGGAGCAGCCCCAGCATTTT
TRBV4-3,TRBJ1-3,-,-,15,CASSQDEFSGNTIYF,TGCGCCAGCAGCCAAGATGAGTTCTCTGGAAACACCATATATTTT
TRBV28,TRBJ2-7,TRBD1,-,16,CASSLLQGTGGSEQYF,TGTGCCAGCAGTTTACTACAAGGGACAGGGGGGAGCGAGCAGTACTTC